These 19 T cell receptor beta chains came from one sample sequenced in a study of blood T cell repertoires in COVID-19. The protocol was immunoSEQ multiplex PCR, while the TCRdb copy is restricted to in-frame clones and leaves out a portion. Counted here are more than 85,000 clones, 80% to 90% occurring once; the ten biggest clones make up more than 15%. Sequencing was carried out using peripheral blood. The receptors originated from a woman aged 55-69 years with acute or convalescent COVID-19.

In its sample, this clone was seen once. This chain uses TRBV6-2 or TRBV6-3 with TRBJ2-3; D perhaps matches TRBD2 (5 bases). The CDR3 consists of 17 residues. Germline assignment: CDR1 MNHEY and CDR2 SVGEGT. With 5 bases removed from V and 3 bases from J, the gap between germline ends came to 21 bases. The CDR3 DNA is TGTGCCAGCAGTCCCGACCCCCCTAAGGGCGGGACAGATACGCAGTATTTT. It is translated as CASSPDPPKGGTDTQYF.

This clone was counted a few times. This sequence joins TRBV4-3 and TRBJ2-1; 9 nucleotides match TRBD1. The CDR3 is 15 residues long. CDR1 is LGHNA and CDR2 is YSLEER in the germline V gene. V gave up 3 bases and J gave up 5 bases; unmatched junction bases: 5. The CDR3 DNA reads TGCGCCAGCAGCCATATCGGGACAGGGAACAATGAGCAGTTCTTC. Translating it yields CASSHIGTGNNEQFF.

The chain uses TRBV6-5 and TRBJ2-7; 7 positions agree with TRBD1. The CDR3 totals 15 residues. CDR1 is MNHEY and CDR2 is SVGAGI in the germline V gene. V was clipped by 2 bases and J by 3 bases; unmatched bases: 7. CDR3 coding DNA: TGTGCCAGCAGTTACCGACCCGGACAGGACTACGAGCAGTACTTC. Translating it yields CASSYRPGQDYEQYF.

The chain employs TRBV7-6 and TRBJ2-3; perhaps TRBD2 as D (6 bases). V lost 1 base and J lost 0, with 14 bases in between. Germline V gene lookup returns CDR1 SGHVS and CDR2 FNYEAQ. There are 17 residues in the CDR3. CDR3 sequence: CASSLGGGITSTDTQYF. The CDR3 DNA follows: TGTGCCAGCAGCTTAGGGGGCGGGATAACTAGCACAGATACGCAGTATTTT.

This clone appeared a single time. The chain links TRBV18 to TRBJ1-5; D gene unclear. Trimming shortened V by 3 bases and J by 5 bases, and 11 bases separated the two germline ends. Germline V gives CDR1 KGHSH, CDR2 LQKENI. The CDR3 consists of 14 residues. The CDR3 sequence is CASSPSPEHQPQHF. Here the CDR3 DNA reads TGTGCCAGCTCACCGTCCCCGGAGCATCAGCCCCAGCATTTT.

The CDR3 DNA is TGTGCCACCCCGGGACAGGGAAGCTATGGCTACACCTTC. This translates into CATPGQGSYGYTF. The V gene is TRBV28, the J gene TRBJ1-2, with 9 bases fitting TRBD1. The CDR3 extends over 13 amino acids. The trim removed 10 bases at V and 4 bases at J, leaving 7 bases unmatched. Germline CDR1 is MDHEN and CDR2 is SYDVKM.

This clone has only one observation. The J gene is TRBJ1-1, the V gene TRBV5-1, with TRBD1 matching 9 bases. Germline CDR1 reads SGHRS; CDR2 reads YFSETQ. The CDR3 loop spans 18 amino acids. J was trimmed by 0 bases and V by 1 base; bases with no gene match: 10. In nucleotides, the CDR3 is TGCGCCAGCAGCTTGCGCGGGACAGGGACCTCCATGAACACTGAAGCTTTCTTT. Amino acids: CASSLRGTGTSMNTEAFF.

This clone was picked up a small number of times. V is TRBV18 and J is TRBJ1-6; 12 bases fit TRBD1. CDR1 is KGHSH, CDR2 LQKENI, per germline. The CDR3 covers 19 residues. Unmatched junction bases numbered 12, after V lost 2 bases and J lost 7 bases. The CDR3 region has the DNA TGTGCCAGCTCACCAACCGGGACAGGGGGCTTAGGTCCAAATTCACCCCTCCACTTT. It yields the protein CASSPTGTGGLGPNSPLHF.

The chain uses TRBV28 and TRBJ2-7, with D maybe TRBD1 (6 bases). Germline V CDR1 and CDR2: MDHEN, SYDVKM. The ends were cut back, 6 bases at V and 5 bases at J, with 14 bases in the middle. The CDR3 length is 13 residues. The CDR3: CASRYRDGDEQYF. CDR3 DNA: TGTGCCAGCAGGTACAGGGATGGCGACGAGCAGTACTTC.

This chain uses TRBV9 with TRBJ2-2; D might be TRBD1 (5 bases). Germline V gives CDR1 SGDLS, CDR2 YYNGEE. V lost 1 base and J 2 bases, leaving 9 bases between the germline ends. CDR3 size: 15 residues. In nucleotides, the CDR3 is TGTGCCAGCAGCGTAAGGGGTCTCAACACCGGGGAGCTGTTTTTT. Its protein is CASSVRGLNTGELFF.

This chain links TRBV7-9 with TRBJ2-1; maybe TRBD2 (5 bases). The germline V and J ends were trimmed by 5 bases and 8 bases, with 16 bases remaining between them. CDR3 size: 14 residues. CDR1 is SEHNR, CDR2 FQNEAQ, per germline (reference sequence). In DNA form, the CDR3 reads TGTGCCAGCAGCAACGCTGGGAGCCGGGATGAGCAGTTCTTC. This sequence encodes CASSNAGSRDEQFF.

V and J are TRBV4-1 and TRBJ1-1, with a weak D call TRBD1 (6 bases). This CDR3 is built from 18 residues. Germline V gene sequence: CDR1 MGHRA, CDR2 YSYEKL. Trimming took 0 bases from V and 1 from J, leaving 18 bases between them. CDR3 in amino acids: CASSQEKRGPRWNTEAFF. In DNA form, the CDR3 reads TGCGCCAGCAGCCAAGAGAAGCGGGGGCCAAGATGGAACACTGAAGCTTTCTTT.

The chain is built from TRBV6-5 and TRBJ1-5, with D uncertain. Germline values: CDR1 MNHEY, CDR2 SVGAGI. This CDR3 region has 15 residues. V lost 5 bases to trimming and J lost 0 bases, with 11 bases between them. CDR3 nucleotides: TGTGCCAGCAGTATGAGGTTGGATAGCAATCAGCCCCAGCATTTT. Its protein product is CASSMRLDSNQPQHF.

As regards this clone: Other DNA sequences in the same sample also yield this CDR3. CDR3 amino acids: CASSPATGGEETQYF. CDR3 coding DNA: TGTGCCAGCTCTCCCGCGACAGGGGGCGAAGAGACCCAGTACTTC. This sequence joins TRBV18 and TRBJ2-5; 10 positions match TRBD1. Germline CDR1 reads KGHSH; CDR2 reads LQKENI. The CDR3 totals 15 residues. Trimming cost V 6 bases and J 3 bases; bases outside gene matches: 7. Full variable domain (remainder filled in from reference TRBV18 and TRBJ2-5): NAGVMQNPRHLVRRRGQEARLRCSPMKGHSHVYWYRQLPEEGLKFMVYLQKENIIDESGMPKERFSAEFPKEGPSILRIQQVVRGDSAAYFCASSPATGGEETQYFGPGTRLLVL.

Only a few counts were recorded for this clone. The genes are TRBV5-5 and TRBJ1-3; D not resolved. Looked up from germline, CDR1 is SGHKS and CDR2 is YYEKEE (reference sequence). Trimming removed 4 bases at V and 0 bases at J, with 8 bases between. The CDR3 covers 14 residues. Here the CDR3 reads CASSRGSSGNTIYF. The CDR3 bases are TGTGCCAGCAGCCGAGGCAGCTCTGGAAACACCATATATTTT.

This clone was recorded only once. The chain employs TRBV9 and TRBJ2-7; 7 bases map to TRBD1. Germline CDR1 and CDR2: SGDLS and YYNGEE. CDR3 length: 15 amino acids. V lost 0 bases to trimming and J lost 2 bases; unmatched junction nucleotides: 5. The DNA of the CDR3 is TGTGCCAGCAGCGTAGGAGGGGGCGCCACCTACGAGCAGTACTTC. Protein sequence: CASSVGGGATYEQYF.

The genes are TRBV19 and TRBJ1-2; tentative D call: TRBD1 (6 bases). CDR1 and CDR2 (germline): LNHDA, SQIVND (reference sequence). V was cut by 0 bases and J by 0 bases, with 8 bases left in between. CDR3 length: 15 amino acids. Written as DNA, the CDR3 is TGTGCCAGTAGTATAGAGACAGGATCTAACTATGGCTACACCTTC. This sequence encodes CASSIETGSNYGYTF.

The chain employs TRBV2 and TRBJ2-2; the match to TRBD2 covers 8 bases. The germline V gene has CDR1 SNHLY and CDR2 FYNNEI. V trimming: 7 bases; J trimming: 4 bases; junction bases outside the gene matches: 8. The CDR3 runs to 15 residues. The CDR3 spells CASTLGLAPTGELFF. CDR3 sequence (DNA): TGTGCCAGCACTTTAGGACTAGCTCCCACCGGGGAGCTGTTTTTT.

This clone was recorded a few times. V gene TRBV19 combines with J gene TRBJ1-4, with unresolved D. The CDR3 is 15 amino acids. Trimming left V 4 bases short and J 5 bases short, with 14 bases between. Germline V gene sequence: CDR1 LNHDA, CDR2 SQIVND (reference sequence). CDR3 nucleotides: TGTGCCAGTAGTACCCCGAGGGATCCCAATGAAAAACTGTTTTTT. It yields the protein CASSTPRDPNEKLFF.